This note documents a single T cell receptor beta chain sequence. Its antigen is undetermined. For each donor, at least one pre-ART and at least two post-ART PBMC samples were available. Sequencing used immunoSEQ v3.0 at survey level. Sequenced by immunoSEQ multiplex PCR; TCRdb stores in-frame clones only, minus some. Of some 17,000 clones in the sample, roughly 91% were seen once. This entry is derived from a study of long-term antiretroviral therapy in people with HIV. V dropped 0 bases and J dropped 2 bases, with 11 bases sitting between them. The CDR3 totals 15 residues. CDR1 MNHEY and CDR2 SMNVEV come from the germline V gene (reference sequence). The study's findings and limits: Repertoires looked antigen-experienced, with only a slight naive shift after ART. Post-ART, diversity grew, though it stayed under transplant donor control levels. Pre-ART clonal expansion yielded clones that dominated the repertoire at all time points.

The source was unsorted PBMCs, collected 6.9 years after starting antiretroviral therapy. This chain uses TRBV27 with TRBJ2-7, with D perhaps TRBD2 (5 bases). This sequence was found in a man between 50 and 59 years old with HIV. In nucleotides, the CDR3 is TGTGCCAGCAGTTTATCGAAGGAGGTAGCCTACGAGCAGTACTTC. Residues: CASSLSKEVAYEQYF.